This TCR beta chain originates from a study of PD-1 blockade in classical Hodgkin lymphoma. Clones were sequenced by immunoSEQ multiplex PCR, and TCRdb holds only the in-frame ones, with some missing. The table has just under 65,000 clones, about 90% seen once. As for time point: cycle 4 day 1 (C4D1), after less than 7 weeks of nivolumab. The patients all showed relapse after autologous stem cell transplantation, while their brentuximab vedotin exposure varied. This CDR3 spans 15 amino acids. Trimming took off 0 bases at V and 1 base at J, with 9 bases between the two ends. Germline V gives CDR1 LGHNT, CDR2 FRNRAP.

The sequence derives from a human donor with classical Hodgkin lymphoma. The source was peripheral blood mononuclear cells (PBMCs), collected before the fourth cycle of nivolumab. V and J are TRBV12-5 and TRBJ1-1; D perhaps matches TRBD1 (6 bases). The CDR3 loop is CASGLVGGQNTEAFF. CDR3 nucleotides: TGTGCTAGTGGTTTGGTGGGGGGACAGAACACTGAAGCTTTCTTT.